This T cell receptor (beta chain) was sequenced for a study of shared clonotypes between healthy human individuals. Study results and caveats: The small donor group covered limited genetic and exposure diversity.

On this clone: What it binds is not known.

The protocol was immunoSEQ multiplex PCR, while the TCRdb copy is restricted to in-frame clones and leaves out a portion. In the table there are 530,000 or so clones, 75% to 80% of which are singletons. The CDR3 covers 15 residues. Germline V gene lookup returns CDR1 SGHRS and CDR2 YFSETQ. V gave up 0 bases and J gave up 2 bases, with 10 bases separating them. The TCR comes from a woman aged 40 to 50 in good health. Some clones in this sample may be carry-over from other donors' samples. The material sequenced was PBMCs. This chain links TRBV5-1 with TRBJ2-3, with a weak D call TRBD1 (5 bases). This chain's CDR3 is CASSLEQADTDTQYF. The CDR3 coding sequence is TGCGCCAGCAGCTTGGAACAGGCCGACACAGATACGCAGTATTTT.